A selection of T cell receptor beta chains follows, all from one sample in a study of blood T cell repertoires in COVID-19. Repertoires were generated with immunoSEQ multiplex PCR, while TCRdb's copy carries only in-frame clones and drops some. The sample includes approximately 150,000 clones, over 80% of them seen just once. Sample: PBMCs or T cells enriched from blood (not recorded which). These receptors were taken from a man between 65 and 79 years old who had been exposed to COVID-19. The CDR3 runs from the conserved cysteine through the conserved F or W. The D gene is left open where the match is weak. Some rows mark clone size as missing; the rest say once, few, many or name a class of expanded clone.

length | D | size | J | V | CDR3 | DNA
15 | - | - | TRBJ2-3 | TRBV10-2 | CASSEQAGGRGTQYF | TGCGCCAGCAGTGAACAGGCGGGCGGAAGGGGGACGCAGTATTTT
14 | - | - | TRBJ2-7 | TRBV27 | CASSLASVDYEQYF | TGTGCCAGCAGTTTGGCTAGCGTGGACTACGAGCAGTACTTC
14 | - | - | TRBJ1-1 | TRBV4-1 | CASSQEYIQGKAFF | TGCGCCAGCAGCCAAGAGTACATACAGGGAAAAGCTTTCTTT
15 | TRBD1 | once | TRBJ1-1 | TRBV5-4 | CASSLGTGSDTEAFF | TGTGCCAGCAGCTTGGGGACAGGGAGTGACACTGAAGCTTTCTTT
15 | TRBD2 | once | TRBJ2-5 | TRBV28 | CASSLNAGVGETQYF | TGTGCCAGCAGTTTAAATGCGGGAGTGGGGGAGACCCAGTACTTC
14 | TRBD1 | - | TRBJ2-7 | TRBV27 | CASRLNRGGYEQYF | TGTGCCAGCAGGTTGAACAGGGGCGGCTACGAGCAGTACTTC
13 | - | - | TRBJ1-2 | TRBV2 | CASILLTVDGYTF | TGTGCCAGCATCCTTCTAACGGTCGATGGCTACACCTTC
17 | - | - | TRBJ2-2 | TRBV4-1 | CASSQSTVPLGTGELFF | TGCGCCAGCAGCCAATCGACAGTTCCCTTGGGGACCGGGGAGCTGTTTTTT
14 | - | - | TRBJ1-2 | TRBV28 | CASSKGTGGYGYTF | TGTGCCAGCAGCAAAGGGACGGGGGGCTATGGCTACACCTTC
19 | TRBD1 | - | TRBJ1-4 | TRBV6-1 | CASSGLQGARRATNEKLFF | TGTGCCAGCAGTGGCCTACAGGGGGCCCGAAGGGCAACTAATGAAAAACTGTTTTTT
14 | - | - | TRBJ2-5 | TRBV3-1/TRBV3-2 | CASNRPGFQETQYF | TGTGCCAGCAACCGTCCAGGGTTTCAAGAGACCCAGTACTTC
15 | - | - | TRBJ1-5 | TRBV5-6 | CASSLGQGSNQPQHF | TGTGCCAGCAGCTTGGGCCAGGGCAGCAATCAGCCCCAGCATTTT
15 | - | - | TRBJ2-1 | TRBV7-2 | CASSLVGSGNNEQFF | TGTGCCAGCAGCTTAGTAGGTAGCGGAAACAATGAGCAGTTCTTC
16 | - | - | TRBJ2-3 | TRBV19 | CASSGGVVLATDTQYF | TGTGCCAGTAGTGGAGGTGTCGTACTTGCCACAGATACGCAGTATTTT
16 | TRBD2 | once | TRBJ2-7 | TRBV7-9 | CASSFLPTSGSGEQYF | TGTGCCAGCAGCTTCCTTCCGACTAGCGGGTCGGGCGAGCAGTACTTC
15 | TRBD2 | - | TRBJ2-2 | TRBV5-8 | CASSFPSGAPGELFF | TGTGCCAGCAGCTTCCCTAGCGGGGCGCCCGGGGAGCTGTTTTTT
15 | TRBD1 | - | TRBJ2-2 | TRBV11-3 | CASSPGTGNTGELFF | TGTGCCAGCAGCCCCGGGACAGGGAACACCGGGGAGCTGTTTTTT
13 | - | - | TRBJ1-1 | TRBV2 | CASRTKGDTEAFF | TGTGCCAGCAGGACCAAGGGGGACACTGAAGCTTTCTTT
14 | - | - | TRBJ1-1 | TRBV5-4 | CASSLIDMNTEAFF | TGTGCCAGCAGCTTAATAGACATGAACACTGAAGCTTTCTTT
18 | TRBD1 | - | TRBJ2-2 | TRBV7-2 | CASSLDPPGTGFAGELFF | TGTGCCAGCAGCTTAGATCCTCCGGGGACAGGGTTTGCCGGGGAGCTGTTTTTT
13 | - | - | TRBJ1-2 | TRBV12-3/TRBV12-4 | CASSTQGVYGYTF | TGTGCCAGCAGCACACAGGGAGTCTATGGCTACACCTTC
15 | TRBD2 | - | TRBJ2-3 | TRBV5-4 | CASSLGAGETDTQYF | TGTGCCAGCAGCTTGGGAGCGGGAGAAACAGATACGCAGTATTTT
15 | - | - | TRBJ1-5 | TRBV6-2/TRBV6-3 | CASSYSQVSNQPQHF | TGTGCCAGCAGTTACAGCCAGGTTAGCAATCAGCCCCAGCATTTT
17 | TRBD2 | - | TRBJ2-1 | TRBV7-9 | CASSLVGTSGSYNEQFF | TGTGCCAGCAGCTTAGTAGGGACTAGCGGGAGTTACAATGAGCAGTTCTTC
13 | - | - | TRBJ2-2 | TRBV28 | CASRYRVTGELFF | TGTGCCAGCAGGTACAGGGTCACCGGGGAGCTGTTTTTT
17 | TRBD2 | - | TRBJ2-2 | TRBV2 | CASSEVPSSGRTGELFF | TGTGCCAGCAGTGAAGTCCCTTCTAGCGGGAGGACCGGGGAGCTGTTTTTT
14 | - | - | TRBJ2-5 | TRBV2 | CASSVEATTGTQYF | TGTGCCAGCAGTGTTGAGGCTACAACAGGGACCCAGTACTTC
14 | TRBD2 | - | TRBJ2-7 | TRBV30 | CAGAFQGGPYEQYF | TGTGCCGGAGCTTTCCAGGGAGGGCCCTACGAGCAGTACTTC
12 | - | - | TRBJ1-1 | TRBV5-8 | CATAEGWTEAFF | TGTGCCACTGCGGAAGGATGGACTGAAGCTTTCTTT
15 | TRBD1 | - | TRBJ2-5 | TRBV5-8 | CASSFTGGVGETQYF | TGTGCCAGCAGCTTTACAGGGGGCGTGGGGGAGACCCAGTACTTC
14 | - | - | TRBJ2-1 | TRBV5-6 | CASSLRQGYNEQFF | TGTGCCAGCAGCTTGAGGCAGGGGTACAATGAGCAGTTCTTC
15 | - | - | TRBJ1-1 | TRBV14 | CASSQEQALNTEAFF | TGTGCCAGCAGCCAAGAGCAGGCATTGAACACTGAAGCTTTCTTT
16 | - | - | TRBJ1-2 | TRBV27 | CASSFLAGTTNYGYTF | TGTGCCAGCAGTTTTCTTGCCGGGACAACCAACTATGGCTACACCTTC
15 | TRBD1 | - | TRBJ2-4 | TRBV9 | CASSGTGLAKNIQYF | TGTGCCAGCAGCGGGACAGGGCTCGCCAAAAACATTCAGTACTTC
15 | TRBD1 | - | TRBJ1-5 | TRBV4-1 | CASSQTGGGNQPQHF | TGCGCCAGCAGCCAGACAGGGGGCGGGAATCAGCCCCAGCATTTT
15 | TRBD1 | - | TRBJ1-1 | TRBV18 | CASSPSAGGETEAFF | TGTGCCAGCTCACCATCCGCAGGGGGCGAAACTGAAGCTTTCTTT
16 | TRBD2 | - | TRBJ2-1 | TRBV27 | CASSSLTSGVSGGQFF | TGTGCCAGCAGTTCTCTAACTAGCGGGGTATCTGGGGGGCAGTTCTTC
14 | - | - | TRBJ1-2 | TRBV18 | CASSEAASNYGYTF | TGTGCCAGCTCAGAGGCAGCTTCTAACTATGGCTACACCTTC
15 | - | - | TRBJ2-7 | TRBV5-5 | CASSMAPTSSYEQYF | TGTGCCAGCAGCATGGCGCCGACTAGCTCCTACGAGCAGTACTTC
21 | TRBD2 | - | TRBJ2-1 | TRBV4-3 | CASSQDLPSRQLAGLRNEQFF | TGCGCCAGCAGCCAAGACCTCCCCTCCAGGCAACTAGCGGGACTTCGGAATGAGCAGTTCTTC
15 | TRBD1 | - | TRBJ1-5 | TRBV7-2 | CASSPRTGGIQPQHF | TGTGCCAGCAGCCCACGGACAGGGGGTATTCAGCCCCAGCATTTT
14 | - | - | TRBJ1-2 | TRBV5-4 | CASSLLGRNYGYTF | TGTGCCAGCAGCTTATTGGGCCGAAACTATGGCTACACCTTC
18 | - | - | TRBJ1-4 | TRBV6-1 | CASSEQGSSPTTNEKLFF | TGTGCCAGCAGTGAACAGGGGAGTTCCCCGACAACTAATGAAAAACTGTTTTTT
14 | - | - | TRBJ2-2 | TRBV6-1 | CASSEDSSVGELFF | TGTGCCAGCAGTGAAGACTCTAGCGTAGGGGAGCTGTTTTTT